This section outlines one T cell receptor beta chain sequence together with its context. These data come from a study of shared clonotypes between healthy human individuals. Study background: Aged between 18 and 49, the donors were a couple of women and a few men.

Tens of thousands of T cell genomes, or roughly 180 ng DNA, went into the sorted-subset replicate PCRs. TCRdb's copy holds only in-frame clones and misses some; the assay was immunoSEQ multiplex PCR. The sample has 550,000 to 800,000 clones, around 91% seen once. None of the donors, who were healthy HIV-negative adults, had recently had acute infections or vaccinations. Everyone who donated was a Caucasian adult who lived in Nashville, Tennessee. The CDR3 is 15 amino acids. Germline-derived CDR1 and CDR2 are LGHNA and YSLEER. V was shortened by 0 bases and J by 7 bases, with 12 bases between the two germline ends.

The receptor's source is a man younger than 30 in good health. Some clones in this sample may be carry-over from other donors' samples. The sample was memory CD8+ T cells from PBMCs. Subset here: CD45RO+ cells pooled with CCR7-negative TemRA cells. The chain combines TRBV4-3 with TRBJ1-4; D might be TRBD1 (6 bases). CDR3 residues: CASSQDWGGGEKLFF. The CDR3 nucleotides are TGCGCCAGCAGCCAAGATTGGGGAGGGGGTGAAAAACTGTTTTTT.